This T cell receptor (beta chain) is from a study of cytomegalovirus exposure and HLA in healthy donors. Study-wide results and limits: Within a later analysis, the majority of CMV-associated TCR beta chains appeared HLA-restricted. Cytomegalovirus association was assigned to about 180 TCR beta chains. An analysis that was carried out later associated approximately 17,000 TCR beta sequences with HLA alleles at 0.05 false discovery rate.

The germline V and J ends were trimmed by 2 bases and 4 bases, with 9 bases remaining between them. This CDR3 region has 14 residues. The germline gives CDR1 MNHEY, CDR2 SMNVEV (reference sequence). Primers for the PCR totalled 60 Vbeta and 13 Jbeta. Sequencing was performed with immunoSEQ multiplex PCR; in TCRdb, only in-frame clones are kept and a portion is missing. The sample has roughly 200,000 clones, 70% to 80% seen once; the top ten hold about 2.9%. As for this clone: Antigen unknown.

The clonotype comes from a male donor in good health and CMV-seronegative. Source material: PBMCs. This chain joins TRBV27 and TRBJ2-1; D might be TRBD1 (6 bases). Here the CDR3 reads CASSLMGAYNEQFF. The CDR3 coding sequence is TGTGCCAGCAGTTTAATGGGGGCTTACAATGAGCAGTTCTTC.